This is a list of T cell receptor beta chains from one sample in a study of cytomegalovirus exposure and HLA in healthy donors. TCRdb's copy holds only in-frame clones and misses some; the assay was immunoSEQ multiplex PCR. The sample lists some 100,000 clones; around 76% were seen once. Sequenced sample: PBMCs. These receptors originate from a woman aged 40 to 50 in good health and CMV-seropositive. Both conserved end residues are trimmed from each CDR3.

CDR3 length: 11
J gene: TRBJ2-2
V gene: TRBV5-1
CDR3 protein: ASIGANTGELF

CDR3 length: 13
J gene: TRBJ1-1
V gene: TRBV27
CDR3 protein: ASSPSTGVNTEAF

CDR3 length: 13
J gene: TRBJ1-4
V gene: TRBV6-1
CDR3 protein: ASQGAPATNEKLF

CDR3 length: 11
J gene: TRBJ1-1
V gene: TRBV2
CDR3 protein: ASSSQGNTEAF

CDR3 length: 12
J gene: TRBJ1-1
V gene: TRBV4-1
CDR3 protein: ASSQGGHRPEAF

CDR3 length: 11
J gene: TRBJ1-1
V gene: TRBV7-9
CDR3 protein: ASSFTGNTEAF

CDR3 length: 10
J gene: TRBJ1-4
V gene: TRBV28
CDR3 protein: ASSLSNEKLF

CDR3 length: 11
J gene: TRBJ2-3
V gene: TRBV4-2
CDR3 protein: ASSPRRGDTQY

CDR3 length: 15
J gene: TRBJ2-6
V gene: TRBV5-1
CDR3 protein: ASSAGDMNSGANVLT

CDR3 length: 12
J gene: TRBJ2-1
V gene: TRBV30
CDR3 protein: AWSVLWGPVEQF

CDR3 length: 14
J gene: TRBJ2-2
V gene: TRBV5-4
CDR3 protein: ASTRGGLATAGELF

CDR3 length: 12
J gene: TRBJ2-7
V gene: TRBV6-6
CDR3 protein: ASSRTSFSYEQY

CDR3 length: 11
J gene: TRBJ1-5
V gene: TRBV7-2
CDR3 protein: ASSRDNVQAQH

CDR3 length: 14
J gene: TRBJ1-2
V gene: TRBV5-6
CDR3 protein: ASSLGVDRGPYGYT